Detailed here is one TCR beta chain. What this receptor recognizes is not known. The record has no base qualities; no much larger clone is one base away. TCRbeta CDR3 regions were amplified from genomic DNA using the immunoSEQ Assay, a bias-controlled multiplex PCR. On the study's bioinformatics: Within the assay, amplification of reference gene primers was used to estimate how many nucleated cells each sample contained. To quantify the absolute abundance of each unique TCRbeta CDR3 rearrangement, sequence reads were collapsed and filtered. For each sample, productive Simpson clonality was calculated by taking the square root of Simpson's diversity index across productive rearrangements. Drawn from immuneACCESS, this table holds only the in-frame rearrangements with V and J called that TCRdb kept. Clones are partly lost; checked studies trace under half to an unresolved V gene and leave the rest unexplained. V, J and clone size were drawn from that table, and D and trimming were deduced from the DNA. Present in this sample are about 180,000 clones, roughly nine tenths of which were seen just once. Around 2.3% of the sample is taken by the ten largest.

From the cysteine through the phenylalanine, the CDR3 covers 11 amino acids. The DNA shown is the 33-base CDR3, in frame from base 1. The entry originates in a study of blood T cell repertoires in COVID-19 (dated by TCRdb to 2020 to 2022). Context from the whole study: Samples covering the acute and convalescent phases of COVID-19 were provided by collaborators in the United States, Italy and Spain. The repertoires were made available in a free public database intended to serve as a resource for research on the immune response to SARS-CoV-2. Samples came from the ongoing ImmuneRACE study (first 160 participants) plus 1,254 subjects from 6 global collaborators. The material from the prospective study consisted of cDNA or gDNA derived from T cells, B-cell-depleted T cells, or PBMCs. Deeply sampled blood TCRbeta repertoires from subjects exposed to, actively infected with, or recovered from COVID-19 were included in the dataset. HLA class I and class II types, where available, came from metadata supplied by the sample provider rather than from assay-based typing. A de-identified subject ID, COVID-19 status, age in years and sex were almost always included in the sample metadata. Results the study describes overall, beyond this receptor: Clinical and demographic metadata were provided uncurated, with the amount varying by source and participant.

Participants in the prospective study were aged about 18 to 100 years, lived in 20 to 30 United States geographic areas, and enrolled through a virtual design. Cohort assignment in the prospective study relied on participant-reported clinical history from a screening survey and a study questionnaire. Mobile phlebotomists in the prospective study collected whole blood, serum and a nasopharyngeal or oropharyngeal swab from every participant. Prospective study participants could optionally give additional blood draws and questionnaires over an approximately 2-month period. Prospective study blood samples were shipped either frozen or at room temperature before DNA extraction.

The specimen was PBMCs or T cells enriched from blood (not recorded which). This TCR was sampled from a woman aged 35 to 49 with acute COVID-19. The rearranged chain carries TRBV21-1 and TRBJ1-5. TRBV21-1 is a pseudogene segment. The CDR3: CASSKTGPQHF. The sequenced DNA is TGTGCCAGCAGCAAGACTGGGCCCCAGCATTTT.